Presented here are 4 T cell receptor beta chains from one specimen sequenced in a study of shared clonotypes between healthy human individuals. Sequencing used immunoSEQ multiplex PCR; TCRdb keeps in-frame clones, though not all of them. The sample shows roughly 1,500,000 clones, around 98% of them seen only once. Sequencing was done on a sample of naive CD4+ T cells sorted from blood. As for subset: CD45RA+ positively selected. Receptors originate from a man between 25 and 39 years old in good health.

The V call is TRBV27, the J call TRBJ2-5; the D gene is possibly TRBD2 (5 bases). CDR3 size: 14 residues. Trimming took off 5 bases at V and 6 bases at J, with 16 bases between the two ends. CDR1 is MNHEY, CDR2 SMNVEV, per germline (reference sequence). As DNA, the CDR3 is TGTGCCAGCAGTGTACCCGGGGATTGGCAGACCCAGTACTTC. Translating it yields CASSVPGDWQTQYF.

The chain links TRBV9 to TRBJ2-1; 10 bases are a match to TRBD2. V lost 4 bases to trimming and J lost 7 bases; unmatched junction nucleotides: 14. Looked up from germline, CDR1 is SGDLS and CDR2 is YYNGEE. The CDR3 covers 17 residues. Written as DNA, the CDR3 is TGTGCCAGCAGCTTAGCCCTGGGAGTAGCGGGAGGAAATGAGCAGTTCTTC. Its translation: CASSLALGVAGGNEQFF.

The rearrangement links TRBV27 to TRBJ2-7, with TRBD1 matching over 9 bases. V shed 5 bases and J 2 bases; nucleotides not matched to a gene: 7. The CDR3 is made up of 15 amino acids. Germline lookup yields CDR1 MNHEY and CDR2 SMNVEV (reference sequence). DNA for the CDR3: TGTGCCAGCAGTCTCGACAGGGGGAGAACCTACGAGCAGTACTTC. Translated: CASSLDRGRTYEQYF.

The chain links TRBV2 to TRBJ2-5, with 7 bases matching TRBD2. The trim removed 3 bases at V and 3 bases at J, leaving 4 bases unmatched. Germline CDR1 is SNHLY and CDR2 is FYNNEI. The CDR3 runs 14 residues. CDR3 in amino acids: CASSEQGGEETQYF. CDR3 DNA: TGTGCCAGCAGTGAGCAGGGAGGGGAAGAGACCCAGTACTTC. The whole variable domain, filled in from reference TRBV2 and TRBJ2-5, reads EPEVTQTPSHQVTQMGQEVILRCVPISNHLYFYWYRQILGQKVEFLVSFYNNEISEKSEIFDDQFSVERPDGSNFTLKIRSTKLEDSAMYFCASSEQGGEETQYFGPGTRLLVL.